This TCR beta chain was recorded in a study of cytomegalovirus exposure and HLA in healthy donors. Whole-study findings and limits: The study recorded 164 TCR beta chains that were cytomegalovirus-associated. Cytomegalovirus status was reportedly diagnosed by the classifier with high sensitivity and specificity.

Concerning this clone: Antigen: not known.

The PCR used 60 Vbeta and 13 Jbeta primers. Only in-frame clones appear in the TCRdb table, and some are missing; sequencing was by immunoSEQ multiplex PCR. The table records approximately 88,000 clones, 78% of them present only once. This CDR3 comprises 11 residues. Germline assignment: CDR1 DFQATT and CDR2 SNEGSKA (reference sequence). V dropped 6 bases and J dropped 4 bases, with 9 bases sitting between them. This clonotype was sampled from a man aged 18 to 29 in good health and CMV-seropositive. Sequencing was carried out using PBMCs. V and J are TRBV20-1 and TRBJ1-1; no firm D call. The CDR3 sequence is CSAPGLTEAFF. The CDR3 region has the DNA TGCAGTGCCCCTGGCCTCACTGAAGCTTTCTTT.